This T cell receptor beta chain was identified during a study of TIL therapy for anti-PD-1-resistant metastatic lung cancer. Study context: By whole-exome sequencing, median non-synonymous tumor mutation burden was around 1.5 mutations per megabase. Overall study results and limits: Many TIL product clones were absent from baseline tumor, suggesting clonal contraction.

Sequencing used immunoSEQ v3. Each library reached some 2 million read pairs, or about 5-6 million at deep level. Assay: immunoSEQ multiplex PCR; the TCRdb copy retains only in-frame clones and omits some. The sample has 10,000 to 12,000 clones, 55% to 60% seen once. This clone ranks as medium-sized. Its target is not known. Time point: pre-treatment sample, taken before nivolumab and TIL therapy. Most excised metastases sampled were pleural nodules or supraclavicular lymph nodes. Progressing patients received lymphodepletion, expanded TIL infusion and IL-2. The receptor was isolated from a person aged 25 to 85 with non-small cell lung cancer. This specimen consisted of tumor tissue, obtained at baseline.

The CDR3 coding sequence is TGTGCCAGTAGTATAGATGGCGGGGTGAATCAGCCCCAGCATTTT. Its protein product is CASSIDGGVNQPQHF. The gene calls are TRBV19 and TRBJ1-5; D is unclear. In germline, CDR1 is LNHDA, CDR2 SQIVND (reference sequence). This CDR3 has 15 amino acids. V was pared by 0 bases and J by 4 bases, with 10 bases between.